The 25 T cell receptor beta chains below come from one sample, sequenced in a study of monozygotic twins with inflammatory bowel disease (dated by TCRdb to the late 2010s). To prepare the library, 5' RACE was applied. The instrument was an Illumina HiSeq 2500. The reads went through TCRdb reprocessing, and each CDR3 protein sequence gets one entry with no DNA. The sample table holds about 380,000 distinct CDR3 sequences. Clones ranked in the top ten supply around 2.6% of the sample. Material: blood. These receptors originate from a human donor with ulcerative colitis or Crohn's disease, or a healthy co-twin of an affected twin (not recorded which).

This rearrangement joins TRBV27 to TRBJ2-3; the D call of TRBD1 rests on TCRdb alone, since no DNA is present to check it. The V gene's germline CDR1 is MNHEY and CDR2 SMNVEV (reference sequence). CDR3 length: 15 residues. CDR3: CASSLAGGPPDTQYF.

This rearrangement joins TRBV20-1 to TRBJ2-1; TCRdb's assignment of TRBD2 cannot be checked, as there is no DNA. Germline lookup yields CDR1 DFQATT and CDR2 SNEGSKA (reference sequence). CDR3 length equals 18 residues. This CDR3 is CSARQTKGLAGGDNEQFF.

The CDR3 region is CASSFRVRSHEQYF. This rearrangement joins TRBV3-1 to TRBJ2-7; TCRdb calls TRBD1, which cannot be checked without DNA. The CDR3 length is 14 residues. Germline V gives CDR1 LGHDT, CDR2 YNNKEL (reference sequence).

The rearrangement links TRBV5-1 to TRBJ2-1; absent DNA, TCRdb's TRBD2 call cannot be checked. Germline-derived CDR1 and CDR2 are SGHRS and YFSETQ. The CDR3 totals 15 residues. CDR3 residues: CASSLIAGGHNEQFF.

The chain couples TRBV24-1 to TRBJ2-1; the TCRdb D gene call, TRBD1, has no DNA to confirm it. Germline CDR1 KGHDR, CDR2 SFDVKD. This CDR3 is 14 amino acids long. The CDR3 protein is CATRPGQGFNEQFF.

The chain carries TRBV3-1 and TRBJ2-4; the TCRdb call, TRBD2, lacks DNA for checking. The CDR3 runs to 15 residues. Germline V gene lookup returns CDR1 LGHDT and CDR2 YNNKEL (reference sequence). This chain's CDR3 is CASSPRERAKNIQYF. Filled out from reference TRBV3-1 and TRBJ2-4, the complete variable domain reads DTAVSQTPKYLVTQMGNDKSIKCEQNLGHDTMYWYKQDSKKFLKIMFSYNNKELIINETVPNRFSPKSPDKAHLNLHINSLELGDSAVYFCASSPRERAKNIQYFGAGTRLSVL.

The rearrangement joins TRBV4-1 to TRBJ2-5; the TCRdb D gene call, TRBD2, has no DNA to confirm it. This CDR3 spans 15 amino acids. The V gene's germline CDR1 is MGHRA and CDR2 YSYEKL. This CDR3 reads CASSLLAGEQETQYF.

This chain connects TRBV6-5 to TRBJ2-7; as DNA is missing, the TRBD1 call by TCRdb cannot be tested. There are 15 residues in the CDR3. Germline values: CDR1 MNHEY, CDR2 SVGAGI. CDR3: CASSFGAGAPYEQYF.

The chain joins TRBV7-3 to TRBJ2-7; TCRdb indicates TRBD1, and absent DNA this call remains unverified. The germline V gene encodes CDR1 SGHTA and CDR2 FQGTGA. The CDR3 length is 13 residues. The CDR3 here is CASSADKSYEQYF.

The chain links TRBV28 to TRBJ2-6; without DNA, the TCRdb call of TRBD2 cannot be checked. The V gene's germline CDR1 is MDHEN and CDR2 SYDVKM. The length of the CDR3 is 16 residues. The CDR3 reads CASSLLGRTGANVLTF.

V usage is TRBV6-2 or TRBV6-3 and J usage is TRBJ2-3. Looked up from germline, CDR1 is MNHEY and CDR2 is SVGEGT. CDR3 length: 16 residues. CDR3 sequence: CASSLKDGRPTDTQYF.

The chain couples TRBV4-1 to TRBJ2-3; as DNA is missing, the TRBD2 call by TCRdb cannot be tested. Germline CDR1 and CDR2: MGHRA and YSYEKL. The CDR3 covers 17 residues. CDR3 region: CASSQGTGTPLFNTQYF.

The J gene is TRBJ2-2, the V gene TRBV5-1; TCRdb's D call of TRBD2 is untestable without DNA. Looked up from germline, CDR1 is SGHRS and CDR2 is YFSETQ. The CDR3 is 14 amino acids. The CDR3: CASTRDSNTGELFF.

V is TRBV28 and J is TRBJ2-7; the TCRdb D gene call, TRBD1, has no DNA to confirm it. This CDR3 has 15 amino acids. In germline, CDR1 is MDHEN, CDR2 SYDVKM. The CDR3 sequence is CASSREHLSNYEQYF.

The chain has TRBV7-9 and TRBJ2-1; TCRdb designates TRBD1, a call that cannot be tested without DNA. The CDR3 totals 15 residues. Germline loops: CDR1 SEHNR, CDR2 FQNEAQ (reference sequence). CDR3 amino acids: CASSPLGGLNNEQFF.

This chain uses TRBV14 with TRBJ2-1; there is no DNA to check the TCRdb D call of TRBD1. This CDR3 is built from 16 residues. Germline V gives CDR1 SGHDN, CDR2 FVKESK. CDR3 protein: CASSQDWDRGYNEQFF.

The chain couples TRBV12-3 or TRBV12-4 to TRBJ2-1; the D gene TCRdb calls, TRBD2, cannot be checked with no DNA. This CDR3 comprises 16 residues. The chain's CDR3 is CASSSYGGRASNEQFF.

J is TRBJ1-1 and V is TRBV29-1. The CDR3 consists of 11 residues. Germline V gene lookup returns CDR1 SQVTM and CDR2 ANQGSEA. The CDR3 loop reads CSVRWNTEAFF.

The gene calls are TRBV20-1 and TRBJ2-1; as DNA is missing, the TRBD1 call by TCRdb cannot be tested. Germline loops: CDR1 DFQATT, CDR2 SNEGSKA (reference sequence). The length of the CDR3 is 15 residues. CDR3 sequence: CSARGGNGIYNEQFF.

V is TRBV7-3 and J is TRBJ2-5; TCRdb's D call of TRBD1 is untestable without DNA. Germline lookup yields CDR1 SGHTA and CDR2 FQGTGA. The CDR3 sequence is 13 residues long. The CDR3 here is CASALQGRETQYF.

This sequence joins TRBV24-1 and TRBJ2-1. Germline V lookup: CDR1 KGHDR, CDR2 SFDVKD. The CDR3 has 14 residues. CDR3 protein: CATSDVGRNNEQFF.

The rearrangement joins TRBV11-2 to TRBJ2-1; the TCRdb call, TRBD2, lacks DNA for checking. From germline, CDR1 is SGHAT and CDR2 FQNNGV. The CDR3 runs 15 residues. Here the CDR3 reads CASSLGTSSYNEQFF.

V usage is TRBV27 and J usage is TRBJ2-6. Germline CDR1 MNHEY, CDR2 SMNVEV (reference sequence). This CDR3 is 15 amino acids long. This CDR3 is CASRSLSSGANVLTF.

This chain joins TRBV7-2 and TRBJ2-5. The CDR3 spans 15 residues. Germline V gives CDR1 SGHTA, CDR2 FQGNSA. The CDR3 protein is CASSSNGLRVETQYF. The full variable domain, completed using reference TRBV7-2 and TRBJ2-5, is GAGVSQSPSNKVTEKGKDVELRCDPISGHTALYWYRQSLGQGLEFLIYFQGNSAPDKSGLPSDRFSAERTGGSVSTLTIQRTQQEDSAVYLCASSSNGLRVETQYFGPGTRLLVL.

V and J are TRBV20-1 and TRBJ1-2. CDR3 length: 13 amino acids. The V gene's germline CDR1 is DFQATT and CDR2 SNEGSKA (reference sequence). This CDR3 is CSAPLYANYGYTF.